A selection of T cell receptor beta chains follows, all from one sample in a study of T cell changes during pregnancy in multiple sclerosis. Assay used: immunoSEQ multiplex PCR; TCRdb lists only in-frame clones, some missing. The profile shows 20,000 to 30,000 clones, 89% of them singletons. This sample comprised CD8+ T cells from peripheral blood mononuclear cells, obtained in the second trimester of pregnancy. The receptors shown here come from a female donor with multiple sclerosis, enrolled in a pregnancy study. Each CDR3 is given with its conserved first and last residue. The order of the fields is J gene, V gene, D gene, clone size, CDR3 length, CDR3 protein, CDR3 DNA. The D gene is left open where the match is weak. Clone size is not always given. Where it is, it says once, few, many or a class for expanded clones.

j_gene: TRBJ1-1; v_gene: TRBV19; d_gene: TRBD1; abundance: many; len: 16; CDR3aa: CASIPDRGRVNTEAFF; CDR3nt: TGTGCCAGTATTCCCGACAGGGGGCGCGTGAACACTGAAGCTTTCTTT
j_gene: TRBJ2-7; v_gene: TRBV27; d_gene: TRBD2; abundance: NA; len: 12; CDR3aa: CASIGGANEQYF; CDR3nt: TGTGCCAGCATCGGGGGGGCGAACGAGCAGTACTTC
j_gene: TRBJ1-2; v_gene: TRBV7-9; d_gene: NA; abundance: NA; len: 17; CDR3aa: CASRSDMDTLANYGYTF; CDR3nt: TGTGCCAGCAGATCCGACATGGACACTTTGGCTAACTATGGCTACACCTTC
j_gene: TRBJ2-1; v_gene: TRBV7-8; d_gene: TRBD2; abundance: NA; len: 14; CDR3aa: CASSFLGSGNEQFF; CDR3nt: TGTGCCAGCAGCTTTCTTGGTAGCGGGAATGAGCAGTTCTTC
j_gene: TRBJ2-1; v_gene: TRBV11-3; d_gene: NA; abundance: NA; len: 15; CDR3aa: CASSLDAGVNNEQFF; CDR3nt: TGTGCCAGCAGCTTAGACGCAGGGGTAAACAATGAGCAGTTCTTC
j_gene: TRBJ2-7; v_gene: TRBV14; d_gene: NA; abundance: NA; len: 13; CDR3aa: CASSQVNGAEQYF; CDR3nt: TGTGCCAGCAGCCAAGTGAACGGAGCGGAGCAGTACTTC
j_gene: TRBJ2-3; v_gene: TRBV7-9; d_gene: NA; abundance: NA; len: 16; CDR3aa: CASRQRVGGDTDTQYF; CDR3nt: TGTGCCAGCAGGCAAAGGGTTGGCGGGGACACAGATACGCAGTATTTT
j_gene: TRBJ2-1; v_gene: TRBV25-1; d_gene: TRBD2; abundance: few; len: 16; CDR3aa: CASSIRAGGNYNEQFF; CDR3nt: TGTGCCAGCAGTATCCGAGCGGGAGGGAACTACAATGAGCAGTTCTTC
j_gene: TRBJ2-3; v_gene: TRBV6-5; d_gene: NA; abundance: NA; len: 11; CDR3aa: CASSSHDTQYF; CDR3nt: TGTGCCAGCAGTTCCCATGATACGCAGTATTTT
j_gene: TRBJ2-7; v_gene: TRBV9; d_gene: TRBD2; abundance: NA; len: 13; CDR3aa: CASSPHGGGEQYF; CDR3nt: TGTGCCAGCAGCCCCCATGGGGGGGGCGAGCAGTACTTC
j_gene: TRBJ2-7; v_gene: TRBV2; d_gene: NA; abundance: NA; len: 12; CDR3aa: CASSQGTYEQYF; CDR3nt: TGTGCCAGCAGCCAGGGGACCTACGAGCAGTACTTC
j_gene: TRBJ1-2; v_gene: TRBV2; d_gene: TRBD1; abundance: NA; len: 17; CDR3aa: CASSNDRGQGPSYGYTF; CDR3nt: TGTGCCAGCAGTAACGATCGTGGACAGGGTCCATCCTATGGCTACACCTTC
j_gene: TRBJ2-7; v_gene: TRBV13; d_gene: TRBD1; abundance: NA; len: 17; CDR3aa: CASSLAGSGTGVYEQYF; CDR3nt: TGTGCCAGCAGCTTAGCCGGGTCCGGGACAGGGGTGTACGAGCAGTACTTC
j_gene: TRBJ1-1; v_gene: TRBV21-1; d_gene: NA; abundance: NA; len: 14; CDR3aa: CASSKQGIRREAFF; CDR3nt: TGTGCCAGCAGCAAACAGGGTATCAGGAGAGAAGCTTTCTTT
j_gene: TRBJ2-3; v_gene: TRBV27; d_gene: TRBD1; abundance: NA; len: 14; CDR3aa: CASSPWDSTDTQYF; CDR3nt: TGTGCCAGCAGTCCCTGGGACAGTACAGATACGCAGTATTTT
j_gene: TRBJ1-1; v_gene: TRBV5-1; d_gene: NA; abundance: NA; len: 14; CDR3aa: CASSLPGGQTEAFF; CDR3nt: TGCGCCAGCAGCTTGCCGGGGGGCCAAACTGAAGCTTTCTTT
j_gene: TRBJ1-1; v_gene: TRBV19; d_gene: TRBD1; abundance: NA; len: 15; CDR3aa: CASSITGGLGTEAFF; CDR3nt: TGTGCCAGTAGTATAACAGGGGGCCTGGGCACTGAAGCTTTCTTT
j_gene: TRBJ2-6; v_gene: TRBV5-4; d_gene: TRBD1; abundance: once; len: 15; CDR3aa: CASSVDRDGANVLTF; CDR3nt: TGTGCCAGCAGCGTCGACAGGGATGGGGCCAACGTCCTGACTTTC
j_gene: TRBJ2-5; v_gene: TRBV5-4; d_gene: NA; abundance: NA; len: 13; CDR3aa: CASSPGLPGTQYF; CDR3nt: TGTGCCAGCAGCCCTGGACTACCCGGGACCCAGTACTTC
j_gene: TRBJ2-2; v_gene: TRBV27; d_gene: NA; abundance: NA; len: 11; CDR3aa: CASTSTGELFF; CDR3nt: TGTGCCAGCACCTCTACCGGGGAGCTGTTTTTT
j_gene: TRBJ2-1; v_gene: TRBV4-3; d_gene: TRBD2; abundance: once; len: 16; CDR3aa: CASSQDKGLAGLEQFF; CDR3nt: TGCGCCAGCAGCCAAGATAAGGGACTAGCGGGGCTTGAGCAGTTCTTC
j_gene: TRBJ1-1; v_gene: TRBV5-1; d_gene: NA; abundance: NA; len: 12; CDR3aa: CASSGGYTEAFF; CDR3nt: TGCGCCAGCAGCGGAGGGTACACTGAAGCTTTCTTT
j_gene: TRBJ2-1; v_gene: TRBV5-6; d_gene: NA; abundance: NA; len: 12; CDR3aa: CASSLNDNEQFF; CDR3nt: TGTGCCAGCAGTCTAAACGACAATGAGCAGTTCTTC
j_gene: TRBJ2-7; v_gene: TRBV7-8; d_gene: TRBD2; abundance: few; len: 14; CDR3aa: CASSLTSGTYEQYF; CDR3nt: TGTGCCAGCAGCTTGACTAGCGGGACCTACGAGCAGTACTTC
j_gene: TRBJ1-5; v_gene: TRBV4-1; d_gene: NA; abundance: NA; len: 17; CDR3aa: CASSQGMTARSNQPQHF; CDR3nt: TGCGCCAGCAGCCAAGGAATGACAGCGCGTAGCAATCAGCCCCAGCATTTT
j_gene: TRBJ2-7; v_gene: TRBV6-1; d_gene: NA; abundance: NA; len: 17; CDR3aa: CASSELVRAGASYEQYF; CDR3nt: TGTGCCAGCAGTGAATTGGTCCGGGCAGGGGCCTCCTACGAGCAGTACTTC
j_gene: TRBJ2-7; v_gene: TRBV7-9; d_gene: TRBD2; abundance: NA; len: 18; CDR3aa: CASSPAEGSSGTTYEQYF; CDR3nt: TGTGCCAGCAGCCCCGCGGAGGGTTCTAGCGGGACAACCTACGAGCAGTACTTC
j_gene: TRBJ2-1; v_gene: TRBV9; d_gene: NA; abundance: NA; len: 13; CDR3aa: CASSAPRANEQFF; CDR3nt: TGTGCCAGCAGCGCCCCGCGGGCCAATGAGCAGTTCTTC
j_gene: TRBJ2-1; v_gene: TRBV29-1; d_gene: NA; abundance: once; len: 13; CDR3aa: CSVVPGDANEQFF; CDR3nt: TGCAGCGTTGTGCCGGGAGACGCCAATGAGCAGTTCTTC
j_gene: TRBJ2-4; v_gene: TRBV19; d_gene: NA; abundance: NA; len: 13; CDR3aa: CASSIQTGGIQYF; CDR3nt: TGTGCCAGTAGTATCCAGACCGGGGGCATTCAGTACTTC
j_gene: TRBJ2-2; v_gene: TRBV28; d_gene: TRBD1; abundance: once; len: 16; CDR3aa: CASSLLGTGDTGELFF; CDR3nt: TGTGCCAGCAGTTTGTTGGGGACAGGGGACACCGGGGAGCTGTTTTTT
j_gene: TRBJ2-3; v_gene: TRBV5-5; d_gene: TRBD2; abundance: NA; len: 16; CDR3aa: CASSPRTSGTTDTQYF; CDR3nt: TGTGCCAGCAGCCCTAGGACTAGCGGAACCACAGATACGCAGTATTTT
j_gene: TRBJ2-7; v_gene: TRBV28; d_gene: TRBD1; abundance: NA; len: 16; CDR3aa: CASSFVSRTGTYEQYF; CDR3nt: TGTGCCAGCAGTTTTGTCAGTAGGACAGGGACCTACGAGCAGTACTTC
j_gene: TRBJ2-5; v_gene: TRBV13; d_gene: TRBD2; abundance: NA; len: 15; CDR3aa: CASSVGSGGGYTQYF; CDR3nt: TGTGCCAGCAGCGTGGGGTCGGGAGGCGGGTATACCCAGTACTTC
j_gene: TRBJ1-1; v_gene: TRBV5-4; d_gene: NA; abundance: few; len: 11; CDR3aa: CASSLVGEAFF; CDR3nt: TGTGCCAGCAGCTTGGTGGGCGAAGCTTTCTTT
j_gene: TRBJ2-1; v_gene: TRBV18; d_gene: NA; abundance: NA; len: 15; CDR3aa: CASSPPQESYNEQFF; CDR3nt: TGTGCCAGCTCACCACCACAGGAGTCCTACAATGAGCAGTTCTTC
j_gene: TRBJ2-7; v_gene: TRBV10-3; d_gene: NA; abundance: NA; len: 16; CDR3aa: CAISESSVRPYYEQYF; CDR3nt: TGTGCCATCAGTGAGTCGTCGGTCCGTCCTTACTACGAGCAGTACTTC
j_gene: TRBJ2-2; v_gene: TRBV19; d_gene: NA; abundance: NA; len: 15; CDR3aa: CASSIDQGSTGELFF; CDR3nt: TGTGCCAGTAGTATAGATCAGGGTAGCACCGGGGAGCTGTTTTTT
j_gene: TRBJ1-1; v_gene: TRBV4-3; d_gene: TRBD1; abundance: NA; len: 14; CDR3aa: CASSQDRDSAEAFF; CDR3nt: TGCGCCAGCAGCCAAGATCGGGACAGCGCTGAAGCTTTCTTT
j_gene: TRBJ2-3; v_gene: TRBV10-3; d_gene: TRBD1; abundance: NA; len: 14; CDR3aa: CAISAGQGADTQYF; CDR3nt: TGTGCCATCAGTGCCGGACAGGGGGCAGATACGCAGTATTTT
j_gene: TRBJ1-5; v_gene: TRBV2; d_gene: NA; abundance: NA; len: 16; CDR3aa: CASSDRIGGGNQPQHF; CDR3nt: TGTGCCAGCAGTGATAGAATCGGGGGTGGCAATCAGCCCCAGCATTTT
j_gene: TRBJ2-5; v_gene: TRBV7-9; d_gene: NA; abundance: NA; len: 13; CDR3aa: CASSLRGQETQYF; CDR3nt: TGTGCCAGCAGCTTGCGAGGGCAAGAGACCCAGTACTTC
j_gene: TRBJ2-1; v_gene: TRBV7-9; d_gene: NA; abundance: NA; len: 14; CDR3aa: CASSLEGNNNEQFF; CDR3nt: TGTGCCAGCAGCTTGGAGGGGAATAACAATGAGCAGTTCTTC
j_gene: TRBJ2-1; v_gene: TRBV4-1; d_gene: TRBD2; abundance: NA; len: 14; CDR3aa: CASSQDRLAGVEFF; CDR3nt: TGCGCCAGCAGCCAAGATAGACTAGCGGGAGTGGAGTTCTTC
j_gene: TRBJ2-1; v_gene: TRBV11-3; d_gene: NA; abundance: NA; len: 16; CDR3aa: CASSPGPLGGWHEQFF; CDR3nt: TGTGCCAGCAGCCCGGGCCCTTTAGGAGGGTGGCATGAGCAGTTCTTC
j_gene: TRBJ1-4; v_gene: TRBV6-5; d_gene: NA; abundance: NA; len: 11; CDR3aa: CASSGEGKLFF; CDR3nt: TGTGCCAGCAGTGGGGAGGGGAAACTGTTTTTT
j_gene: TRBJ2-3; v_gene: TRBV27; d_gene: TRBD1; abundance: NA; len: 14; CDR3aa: CASSGQGAGDTQYF; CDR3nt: TGTGCCAGCAGTGGACAGGGGGCAGGAGATACGCAGTATTTT
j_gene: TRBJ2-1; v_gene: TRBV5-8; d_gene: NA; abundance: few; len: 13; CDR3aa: CASSLEGGNEQFF; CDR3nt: TGTGCCAGCAGTCTCGAAGGGGGCAATGAGCAGTTCTTC
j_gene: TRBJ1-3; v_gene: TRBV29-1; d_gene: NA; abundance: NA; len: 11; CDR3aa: CSVHGGNTIYF; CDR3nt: TGCAGCGTTCACGGGGGAAACACCATATATTTT
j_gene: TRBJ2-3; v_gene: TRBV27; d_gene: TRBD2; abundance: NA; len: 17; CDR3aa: CASSPTLGSSGTDTQYF; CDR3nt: TGTGCCAGCAGCCCAACTCTAGGGAGTAGCGGGACAGATACGCAGTATTTT
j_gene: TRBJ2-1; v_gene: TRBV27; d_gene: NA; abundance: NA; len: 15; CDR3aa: CASSPGSSSYNEQFF; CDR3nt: TGTGCCAGCAGTCCCGGGAGTAGCTCCTACAATGAGCAGTTCTTC
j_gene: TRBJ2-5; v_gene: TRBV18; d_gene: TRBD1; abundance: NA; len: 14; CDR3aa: CASSARDRGETQYF; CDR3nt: TGTGCCAGCTCAGCCCGGGACAGGGGTGAGACCCAGTACTTC
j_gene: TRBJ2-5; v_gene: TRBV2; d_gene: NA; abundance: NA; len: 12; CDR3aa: CASIGGQETQYF; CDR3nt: TGTGCCAGCATCGGCGGCCAAGAGACCCAGTACTTC
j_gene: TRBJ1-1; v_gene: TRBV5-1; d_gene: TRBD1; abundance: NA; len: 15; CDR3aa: CASSLNRGMNTEAFF; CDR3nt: TGCGCCAGCAGCTTAAACAGGGGCATGAACACTGAAGCTTTCTTT
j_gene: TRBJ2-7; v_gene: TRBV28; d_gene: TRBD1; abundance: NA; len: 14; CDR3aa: CASSFRGYSYEQYF; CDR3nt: TGTGCCAGCAGTTTCAGGGGGTACTCCTACGAGCAGTACTTC